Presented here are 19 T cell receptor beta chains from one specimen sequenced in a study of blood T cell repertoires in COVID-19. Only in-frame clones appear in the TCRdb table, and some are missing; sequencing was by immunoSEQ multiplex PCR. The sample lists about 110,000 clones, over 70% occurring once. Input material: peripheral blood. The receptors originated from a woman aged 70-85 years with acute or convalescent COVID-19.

In DNA form, the CDR3 reads TGTGCCAGCTCACCCCTCAGGGGTCCAGATACGCAGTATTTT. Translated: CASSPLRGPDTQYF. This chain links TRBV18 with TRBJ2-3; the D gene is possibly TRBD1 (6 bases). This CDR3 comprises 14 residues. The V gene's germline CDR1 is KGHSH and CDR2 LQKENI. V lost 3 bases to trimming and J lost 4 bases, with 11 bases between them.

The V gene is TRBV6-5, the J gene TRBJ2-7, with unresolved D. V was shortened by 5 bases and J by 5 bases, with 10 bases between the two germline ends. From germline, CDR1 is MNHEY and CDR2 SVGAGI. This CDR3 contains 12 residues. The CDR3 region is CASSQSRHEQYF. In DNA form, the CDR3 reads TGTGCCAGCAGTCAGTCCAGGCACGAGCAGTACTTC.

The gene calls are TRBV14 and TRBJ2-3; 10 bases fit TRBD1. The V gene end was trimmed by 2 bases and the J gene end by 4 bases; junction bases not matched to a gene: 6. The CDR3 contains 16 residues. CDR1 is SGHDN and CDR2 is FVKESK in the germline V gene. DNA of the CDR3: TGTGCCAGCAGCCAATGGCTCGGGACAGGGGCAGATACGCAGTATTTT. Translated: CASSQWLGTGADTQYF. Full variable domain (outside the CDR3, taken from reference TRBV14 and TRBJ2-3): EAGVTQFPSHSVIEKGQTVTLRCDPISGHDNLYWYRRVMGKEIKFLLHFVKESKQDESGMPNNRFLAERTGGTYSTLKVQPAELEDSGVYFCASSQWLGTGADTQYFGPGTRLTVL.

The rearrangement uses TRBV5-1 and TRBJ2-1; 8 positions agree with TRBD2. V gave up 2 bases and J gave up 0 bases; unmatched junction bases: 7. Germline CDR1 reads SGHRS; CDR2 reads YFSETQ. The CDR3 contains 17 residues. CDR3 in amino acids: CASSFRTSLSSYNEQFF. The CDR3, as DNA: TGCGCCAGCAGCTTCCGGACTAGCCTCAGCTCCTACAATGAGCAGTTCTTC.

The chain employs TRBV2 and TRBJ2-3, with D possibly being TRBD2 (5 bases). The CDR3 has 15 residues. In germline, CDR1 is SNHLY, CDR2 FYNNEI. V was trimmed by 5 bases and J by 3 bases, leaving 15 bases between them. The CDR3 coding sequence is TGTGCCAGCAGTTTAATGGGAGTAGAGACAGATACGCAGTATTTT. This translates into CASSLMGVETDTQYF.

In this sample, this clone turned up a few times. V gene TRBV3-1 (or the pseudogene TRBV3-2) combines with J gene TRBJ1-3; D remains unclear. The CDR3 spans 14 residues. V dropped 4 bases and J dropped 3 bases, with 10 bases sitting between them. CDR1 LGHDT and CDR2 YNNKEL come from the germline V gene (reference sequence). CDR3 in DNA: TGTGCCAGCAGCCCCTCCCGTATTGGAAACACCATATATTTT. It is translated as CASSPSRIGNTIYF.

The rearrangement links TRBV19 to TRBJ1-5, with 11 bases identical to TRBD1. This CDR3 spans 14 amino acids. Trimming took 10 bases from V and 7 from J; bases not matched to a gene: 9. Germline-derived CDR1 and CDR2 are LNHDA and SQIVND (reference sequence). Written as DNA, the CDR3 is TGTGCCACCGCCGGGACAGGGGGTAACCAGCCCCAGCATTTT. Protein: CATAGTGGNQPQHF.

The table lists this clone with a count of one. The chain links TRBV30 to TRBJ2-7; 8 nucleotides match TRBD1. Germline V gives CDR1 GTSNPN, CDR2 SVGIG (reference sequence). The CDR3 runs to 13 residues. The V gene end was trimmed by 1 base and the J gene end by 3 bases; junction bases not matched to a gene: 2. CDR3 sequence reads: CAWSGTGGYEQYF. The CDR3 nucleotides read TGTGCCTGGAGTGGCACAGGGGGCTACGAGCAGTACTTC.

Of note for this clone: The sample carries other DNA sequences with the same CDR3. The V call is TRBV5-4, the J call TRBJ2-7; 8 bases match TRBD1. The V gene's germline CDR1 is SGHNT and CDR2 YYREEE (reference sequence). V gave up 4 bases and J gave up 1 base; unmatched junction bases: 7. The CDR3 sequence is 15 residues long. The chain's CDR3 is CASSKDRGQSYEQYF. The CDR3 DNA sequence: TGTGCCAGCAGCAAAGACAGGGGACAATCCTACGAGCAGTACTTC.

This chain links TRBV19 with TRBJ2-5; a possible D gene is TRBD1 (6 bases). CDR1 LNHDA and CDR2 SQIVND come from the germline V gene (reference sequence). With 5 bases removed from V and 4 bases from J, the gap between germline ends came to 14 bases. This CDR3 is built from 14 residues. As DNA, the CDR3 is TGTGCCAGTAGTCTGGGGGCGCGGGTAGAGACCCAGTACTTC. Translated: CASSLGARVETQYF.

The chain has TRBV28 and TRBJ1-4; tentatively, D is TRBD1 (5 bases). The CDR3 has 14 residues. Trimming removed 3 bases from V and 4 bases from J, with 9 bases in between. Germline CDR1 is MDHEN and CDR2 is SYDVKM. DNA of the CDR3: TGTGCCAGCAGTTTGGCGGGGGTTAATGAAAAACTGTTTTTT. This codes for CASSLAGVNEKLFF.

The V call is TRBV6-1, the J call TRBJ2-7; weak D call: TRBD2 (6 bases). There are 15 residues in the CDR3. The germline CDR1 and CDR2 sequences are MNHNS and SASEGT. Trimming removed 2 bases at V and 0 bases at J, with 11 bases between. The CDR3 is CASSEKGLSSYEQYF. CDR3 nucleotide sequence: TGTGCCAGCAGTGAAAAGGGACTTAGCTCCTACGAGCAGTACTTC.

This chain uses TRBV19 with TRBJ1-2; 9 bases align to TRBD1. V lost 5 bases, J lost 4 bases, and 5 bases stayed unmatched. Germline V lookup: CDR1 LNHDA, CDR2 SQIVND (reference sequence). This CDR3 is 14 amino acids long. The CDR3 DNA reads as TGTGCCAGTAGTTTGGGACAGGGAGTCTATGGCTACACCTTC. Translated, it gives CASSLGQGVYGYTF. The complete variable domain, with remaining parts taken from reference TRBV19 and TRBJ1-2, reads DGGITQSPKYLFRKEGQNVTLSCEQNLNHDAMYWYRQDPGQGLRLIYYSQIVNDFQKGDIAEGYSVSREKKESFPLTVTSAQKNPTAFYLCASSLGQGVYGYTFGSGTRLTVV.

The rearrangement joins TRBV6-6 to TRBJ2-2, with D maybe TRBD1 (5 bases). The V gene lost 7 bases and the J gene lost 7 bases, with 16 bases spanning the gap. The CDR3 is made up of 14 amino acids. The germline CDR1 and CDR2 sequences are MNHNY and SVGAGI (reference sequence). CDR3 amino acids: CASTAQGMGGELFF. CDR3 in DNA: TGTGCCAGCACTGCTCAGGGAATGGGCGGGGAGCTGTTTTTT.

CDR3 sequence (DNA): TGTGCCAGCAGCCCAAGCCCCGGGATACAGAACTATGGCTACACCTTC. Its translation: CASSPSPGIQNYGYTF. The chain combines TRBV9 with TRBJ1-2; no clear D gene. V lost 4 bases and J lost 2, with 18 bases in between. CDR3 length equals 16 residues. In germline, CDR1 is SGDLS, CDR2 YYNGEE. The whole variable domain, remainder taken from reference TRBV9 and TRBJ1-2, is DSGVTQTPKHLITATGQRVTLRCSPRSGDLSVYWYQQSLDQGLQFLIQYYNGEERAKGNILERFSAQQFPDLHSELNLSSLELGDSALYFCASSPSPGIQNYGYTFGSGTRLTVV.

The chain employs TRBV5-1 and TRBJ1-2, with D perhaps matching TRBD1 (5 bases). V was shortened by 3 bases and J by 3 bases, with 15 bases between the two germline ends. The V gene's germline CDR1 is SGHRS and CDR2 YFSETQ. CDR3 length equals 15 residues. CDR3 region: CASSSLQGGDYGYTF. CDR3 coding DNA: TGCGCCAGCAGCTCTCTCCAGGGAGGGGACTATGGCTACACCTTC.

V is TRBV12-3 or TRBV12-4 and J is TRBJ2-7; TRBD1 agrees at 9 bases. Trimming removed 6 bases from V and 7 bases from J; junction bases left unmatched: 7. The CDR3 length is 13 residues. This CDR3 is CASSLGTGREQYF. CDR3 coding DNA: TGTGCCAGCAGCTTGGGGACAGGGCGGGAGCAGTACTTC.

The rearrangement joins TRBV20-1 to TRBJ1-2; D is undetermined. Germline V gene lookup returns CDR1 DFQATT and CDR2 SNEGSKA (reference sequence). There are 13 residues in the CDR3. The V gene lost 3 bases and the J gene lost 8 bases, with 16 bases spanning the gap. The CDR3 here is CSASMSTQQGYTF. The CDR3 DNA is TGCAGTGCTAGTATGTCAACTCAACAGGGCTACACCTTC.

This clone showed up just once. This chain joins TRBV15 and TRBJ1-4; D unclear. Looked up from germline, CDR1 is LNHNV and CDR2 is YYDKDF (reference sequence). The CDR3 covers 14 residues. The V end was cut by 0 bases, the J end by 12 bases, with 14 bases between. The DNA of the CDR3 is TGTGCCACCAGCAGAGATCTGCAGACTCTTCAACTGTTTTTT. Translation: CATSRDLQTLQLFF.